This TCR beta chain comes out of a study of cytomegalovirus exposure and HLA in healthy donors. Study findings and constraints: CMV antigen specificity of a few CMV-associated chains was confirmed in vitro. From TCR beta sequences, most subjects' HLA-A and HLA-B alleles were reportedly predicted accurately. Most of the CMV-associated TCR beta chains (in a later analysis) appeared to be HLA-restricted.

A multiplex PCR was run with 60 Vbeta primers and 13 Jbeta primers. The table came from immunoSEQ multiplex PCR; TCRdb's copy has only in-frame clones and leaves some out. The sample yields roughly 120,000 clones, around 73% seen once. CDR3 length: 13 amino acids. The germline V and J ends were trimmed by 5 bases and 4 bases, with 11 bases remaining between them. Germline CDR1 reads SGHTA; CDR2 reads FQGNSA. A note on this clone: Its antigen is still unknown.

Donors in the study were healthy people who gave bone marrow. This clonotype originated in a woman aged 40 to 55 in good health and CMV-seropositive. The chain employs TRBV7-2 and TRBJ1-2; possible D gene TRBD1, 6 bases. Input material: PBMCs. CDR3 amino acids: CASSLDRLYGYTF. The CDR3 DNA reads TGTGCCAGCAGCCTTGACAGGCTCTATGGCTACACCTTC.